This entry is about one TCR beta chain. Sample treatment: 15 Gy SBRT to primary tumor, nephrectomy 4 weeks later. This sample is drawn from a study of radiation and T cells in renal cell carcinoma. The method was immunoSEQ multiplex PCR; TCRdb's version includes in-frame clones alone and lacks a portion of them. Of 15,000 to 20,000 clones in the sample, roughly 58% are singletons; the top ten hold 10% to 15%. This CDR3 comprises 15 residues. Looked up from germline, CDR1 is SEHNR and CDR2 is FQNEAQ (reference sequence). Trimming removed 5 bases from V and 5 bases from J; junction bases left unmatched: 10.

The chain employs TRBV7-9 and TRBJ1-1; 8 bases align to TRBD1. The sample here was tumor tissue, taken from a patient whose treatment included radiotherapy and nephrectomy. The source is a man between 50 and 59 years old with renal cell carcinoma. This chain's CDR3 is CASSPLGTGRTEAFF. CDR3 bases: TGTGCCAGCAGCCCGCTAGGGACAGGAAGGACTGAAGCTTTCTTT.